The source of this T cell receptor beta chain is a study of shared clonotypes between healthy human individuals. CDR3 length: 12 amino acids. Per the germline V gene, CDR1 is SGHAT and CDR2 is FQNNGV. A word on this clone: Compared with germline, one end of the junction differs, possibly owing to a read error.

Libraries were prepared by immunoSEQ multiplex PCR; TCRdb keeps only in-frame clonotypes and omits some of them. The profile shows under 300,000 clones, approximately 65% of them singletons. The chain employs TRBV11-2 and TRBJ2-1; D gene ambiguous. The TCR comes from a man younger than 40 in good health. Sequenced material: memory CD4+ T cells sorted from blood. Subset specified: CD45RA-negative fraction. The chain's CDR3 is CASTIRSIPPLF. In DNA form, the CDR3 reads TGTGCCAGCACCATTCGAAGTATCCCGCCTCTCTTC.